This T cell receptor beta chain was retrieved from a study of Graves' ophthalmopathy and Graves' hyperthyroidism. About this clonotype itself: Its specificity is unknown.

RNA transcripts provided the template for amplifying TCR beta CDR3 regions. Amplification began with first-round RT-PCR using HTBI primers, then second-round multiplex PCR was performed. TCRdb analysed the multiplex PCR reads with MiXCR anew, one entry per CDR3 protein. The sample lists around 1.1 million distinct CDR3 sequences; 35% to 40% were seen once. Enrolled hyperthyroidism patients had a new diagnosis, a duration under 2 months, and an age of 18 to 65. It was on clinical symptoms, serum thyroxine, TRAb, thyroid ultrasound and orbital computed tomography that diagnosis relied. General study results and limits: Sensitivity of about 70% and specificity of approximately 72% were achieved by the model that predicted ophthalmopathy progression. The majority of expanded thyroid clonotypes above 0.001 frequency also occurred in blood.

The clonotype was recovered from an adult man with Graves' hyperthyroidism. The sample consisted of peripheral blood or thyroid tissue (not recorded which).

The CDR3: CSADLTWTGNTGELFF. Written as DNA, the CDR3 is TGCAGTGCCGATCTAACATGGACAGGGAACACCGGGGAGCTGTTTTTT. V gene TRBV20-1 combines with J gene TRBJ2-2; TRBD1 matches 7 bases. Trimming at V came to 6 bases and at J to 1 base, leaving 11 bases not matched to a gene. CDR1 DFQATT and CDR2 SNEGSKA come from the germline V gene (reference sequence). This CDR3 region has 16 residues.